One and the same sample provided the 22 T cell receptor beta chains below, sequenced in a study of blood T cell repertoires in COVID-19. TCRdb keeps only in-frame clones here, not all; method: immunoSEQ multiplex PCR. In the table there are 200,000 or so clones, roughly 84% of which are singletons. The sample taken for sequencing was peripheral blood. These receptors originate from a woman aged 30 to 39 who had recovered from COVID-19.

The chain uses TRBV5-1 and TRBJ2-2, with D possibly matching TRBD2 (6 bases). CDR1 is SGHRS and CDR2 is YFSETQ in the germline V gene. This CDR3 is built from 12 residues. Trimming removed 5 bases from V and 6 bases from J, with 8 bases in between. The CDR3 reads CASRGDSGELFF. The CDR3 bases are TGCGCCAGCAGAGGGGACTCCGGGGAGCTGTTTTTT.

This chain links TRBV7-9 with TRBJ2-3; maybe TRBD2 (5 bases). V was clipped by 5 bases and J by 2 bases, with 11 bases between them. CDR1 is SEHNR, CDR2 FQNEAQ, per germline (reference sequence). The CDR3 has 14 amino acids. Here the CDR3 reads CASSPLELTDTQYF. CDR3 nucleotide sequence: TGTGCCAGCAGCCCACTAGAACTCACAGATACGCAGTATTTT.

This chain links TRBV10-1 with TRBJ2-7, with D hard to call. Looked up from germline, CDR1 is WNHNN and CDR2 is SYGVQD (reference sequence). CDR3 length equals 13 residues. V was pared by 5 bases and J by 7 bases, with 15 bases between. CDR3 sequence reads: CASSLVFPGEQYF. The CDR3 nucleotides read TGCGCCAGCAGTTTGGTCTTCCCCGGGGAGCAGTACTTC.

The rearrangement joins TRBV13 to TRBJ2-7; TRBD2 might be the D (5 bases). The CDR3 runs to 16 residues. Trimming cost V 0 bases and J 5 bases, with 17 bases left between them. Germline V gene lookup returns CDR1 PRHDT and CDR2 FYEKMQ (reference sequence). CDR3 protein: CASSLGLLALGHEQYF. CDR3 sequence (DNA): TGTGCCAGCAGCTTAGGTCTCCTAGCTCTAGGCCACGAGCAGTACTTC.

V and J are TRBV24-1 and TRBJ2-7; TRBD2 matches at 13 bases. Germline CDR1 is KGHDR and CDR2 is SFDVKD. The CDR3 runs 17 residues. V gave up 5 bases and J gave up 5 bases; unmatched junction bases: 11. The CDR3 region is CATSGAVGTSGIHEQYF. CDR3 bases: TGTGCCACCAGTGGCGCAGTGGGGACTAGCGGGATCCACGAGCAGTACTTC.

The gene calls are TRBV7-9 and TRBJ2-2; the D gene is possibly TRBD2 (6 bases). Trimming took 3 bases from V and 5 from J, leaving 13 bases between them. The germline gives CDR1 SEHNR, CDR2 FQNEAQ (reference sequence). The length of the CDR3 is 15 residues. The chain's CDR3 is CASSFSPGLTGELFF. In DNA, the CDR3 is TGTGCCAGCAGCTTTTCGCCGGGACTTACCGGGGAGCTGTTTTTT.

The genes are TRBV4-1 and TRBJ2-7, with 7 positions matching TRBD1. Germline assignment: CDR1 MGHRA and CDR2 YSYEKL. CDR3 size: 14 residues. The junction had 3 bases not matched to a gene; V was cut back by 1 base and J by 3 bases. The CDR3 DNA sequence: TGCGCCAGCAGCCAAGGTGGACAGGTCTACGAGCAGTACTTC. It is translated as CASSQGGQVYEQYF.

The V call is TRBV19, the J call TRBJ2-1; possible D gene TRBD2, 5 bases. CDR3 length equals 15 residues. Germline loops: CDR1 LNHDA, CDR2 SQIVND (reference sequence). V lost 6 bases and J 6 bases, leaving 18 bases between the germline ends. For the CDR3, the DNA is TGTGCCAGTAGGGCCCAGGAGGTGCTTTCCAATGAGCAGTTCTTC. This encodes CASRAQEVLSNEQFF. The full variable domain, with the rest looked up from reference TRBV19 and TRBJ2-1, is DGGITQSPKYLFRKEGQNVTLSCEQNLNHDAMYWYRQDPGQGLRLIYYSQIVNDFQKGDIAEGYSVSREKKESFPLTVTSAQKNPTAFYLCASRAQEVLSNEQFFGPGTRLTVL.

The CDR3 loop is CASSLAGTGGDGAFF. The CDR3 DNA is TGCGCCAGCAGCTTGGCCGGGACAGGGGGAGATGGAGCTTTCTTT. The chain combines TRBV5-1 with TRBJ1-1; 11 bases are shared with TRBD1. Germline CDR1 and CDR2: SGHRS and YFSETQ. This CDR3 comprises 15 residues. The V gene end was trimmed by 0 bases and the J gene end by 10 bases; junction bases not matched to a gene: 8.

The chain joins TRBV2 to TRBJ2-3; 10 bases are shared with TRBD2. The CDR3 runs to 15 residues. Trimming removed 9 bases from V and 4 bases from J; junction bases left unmatched: 10. Germline V gives CDR1 SNHLY, CDR2 FYNNEI. The DNA of the CDR3 is TGTGCCAGAAAAAGCGGGAGGGGGAGGTCAGATACGCAGTATTTT. Amino acid sequence: CARKSGRGRSDTQYF.

The V gene is TRBV5-1, the J gene TRBJ1-1, with 11 bases aligning to TRBD1. CDR3 length equals 16 residues. V gave up 4 bases and J gave up 7 bases; unmatched junction bases: 12. Germline values: CDR1 SGHRS, CDR2 YFSETQ. This chain's CDR3 is CASSPEIPGQGGEAFF. The CDR3 nucleotides are TGCGCCAGCAGCCCGGAGATTCCGGGACAGGGGGGTGAAGCTTTCTTT. The entire variable domain, with the rest obtained from reference TRBV5-1 and TRBJ1-1, is as follows: KAGVTQTPRYLIKTRGQQVTLSCSPISGHRSVSWYQQTPGQGLQFLFEYFSETQRNKGNFPGRFSGRQFSNSRSEMNVSTLELGDSALYLCASSPEIPGQGGEAFFGQGTRLTVV.

The chain has TRBV6-1 and TRBJ1-2, with 9 positions matching TRBD1. J gave up 4 bases and V 4 bases, and 10 bases lay outside the gene matches. The CDR3 is 16 residues long. The germline V gene encodes CDR1 MNHNS and CDR2 SASEGT. The CDR3 DNA sequence: TGTGCCAGCAGTGGGGACAGGGCCCCCGACCGCTATGGCTACACCTTC. As protein: CASSGDRAPDRYGYTF.

This rearrangement joins TRBV28 to TRBJ2-3; 8 bases line up with TRBD1. CDR1 MDHEN and CDR2 SYDVKM come from the germline V gene. The CDR3 contains 15 residues. The V segment lost 9 bases and the J segment 2 bases; nucleotides outside the gene matches: 10. DNA for the CDR3: TGTGCCAGTAAAACCGGGACAGGCTACACAGATACGCAGTATTTT. As protein: CASKTGTGYTDTQYF.

In DNA form, the CDR3 reads TGTGCCACCAGCAGAGGACAGGGGTCAAAGGGAAACACTGAAGCTTTCTTT. It specifies CATSRGQGSKGNTEAFF. The rearrangement uses TRBV15 and TRBJ1-1; 8 bases fit TRBD1. This CDR3 comprises 17 residues. V trimming: 1 base; J trimming: 2 bases; junction bases outside the gene matches: 9. The germline gives CDR1 LNHNV, CDR2 YYDKDF (reference sequence). Full variable domain (outside the CDR3, taken from reference TRBV15 and TRBJ1-1): DAMVIQNPRYQVTQFGKPVTLSCSQTLNHNVMYWYQQKSSQAPKLLFHYYDKDFNNEADTPDNFQSRRPNTSFCFLDIRSPGLGDTAMYLCATSRGQGSKGNTEAFFGQGTRLTVV.

V is TRBV27 and J is TRBJ2-3; the D is unclear. The CDR3 has 13 amino acids. The germline V gene encodes CDR1 MNHEY and CDR2 SMNVEV (reference sequence). Trimming left V 1 base short and J 6 bases short, with 8 bases between. This CDR3 is CASSLLIGDTQYF. The CDR3 DNA reads TGTGCCAGCAGTTTATTAATTGGCGATACGCAGTATTTT.

CDR3 sequence reads: CASRGGGPPEPQHF. As DNA, the CDR3 is TGTGCCAGTAGGGGCGGGGGACCTCCGGAGCCCCAGCATTTT. The chain combines TRBV19 with TRBJ1-5; D is possibly TRBD1 (5 bases). Germline CDR1 and CDR2: LNHDA and SQIVND (reference sequence). This CDR3 contains 14 residues. V gave up 6 bases and J gave up 8 bases, with 17 bases separating them.

This clone appeared a single time. The chain employs TRBV10-2 and TRBJ2-3; 9 nucleotides align to TRBD2. V was clipped by 5 bases and J by 7 bases; unmatched bases: 22. The length of the CDR3 is 19 residues. Looked up from germline, CDR1 is WSHSY and CDR2 is SAAADI. CDR3 amino acids: CASSLDREYSGRPAYTQYF. CDR3 nucleotide sequence: TGCGCCAGCAGTTTAGACAGGGAATATAGCGGGAGACCGGCTTATACGCAGTATTTT.

The rearrangement links TRBV27 to TRBJ2-1, with a weak D call TRBD1 (7 bases). Germline V lookup: CDR1 MNHEY, CDR2 SMNVEV (reference sequence). V was shortened by 5 bases and J by 10 bases, with 9 bases between the two germline ends. This CDR3 is 11 amino acids long. The CDR3 DNA follows: TGTGCCAGCAGTGCAGGGGGGGAGCAGTTCTTC. This gives the protein CASSAGGEQFF.

This chain links TRBV11-3 with TRBJ2-3; D might be TRBD2 (6 bases). V lost 5 bases, J lost 6 bases, and 15 bases lay in between. The CDR3 is made up of 14 amino acids. CDR1 and CDR2 from the germline V gene are SGHNT and YENEEA. CDR3 DNA: TGTGCCAGCAGCGGGGGACTGGGAACCGATACGCAGTATTTT. This sequence encodes CASSGGLGTDTQYF.

The chain recombines TRBV6-6 with TRBJ2-7; 10 nucleotides align to TRBD2. J lost 4 bases, V lost 5 bases, and 20 bases had no gene match. Per germline, CDR1 MNHNY and CDR2 SVGAGI (reference sequence). The CDR3 contains 19 residues. As DNA, the CDR3 is TGTGCCAGCAGTCCGTTCGGGCTAGCGGGAGTGGGGGTAGTGTACGAGCAGTACTTC. Translating gives CASSPFGLAGVGVVYEQYF.

The V gene is TRBV19, the J gene TRBJ1-1; 7 bases are shared with TRBD1. The CDR3 is 15 amino acids. Germline V gene lookup returns CDR1 LNHDA and CDR2 SQIVND (reference sequence). V was clipped by 7 bases and J by 0 bases; unmatched bases: 8. The CDR3 is CASTGAGGLNTEAFF. Here the CDR3 DNA reads TGTGCCAGTACTGGGGCAGGGGGATTGAACACTGAAGCTTTCTTT.

The table lists this clone with a count of one. The chain employs TRBV2 and TRBJ2-1; 7 bases agree with TRBD2. The V and J ends lost 8 bases and 5 bases, in that order; junction bases with no gene match: 6. CDR1 is SNHLY and CDR2 is FYNNEI in the germline V gene. The CDR3 runs 13 residues. The CDR3 reads CASQLLADNEQFF. The CDR3 bases are TGTGCCAGCCAACTTCTAGCGGACAATGAGCAGTTCTTC.